This T cell receptor (beta chain) was documented in a study of T cells in Graves' hyperthyroidism and ophthalmopathy. Whole-study results and caveats: Ophthalmopathy, as predicted by the model, came a median approximately 6.5 months after the prediction. Most thyroid clonotypes expanded above 0.001 were also detected in blood.

RNA transcripts served as the template for amplifying TCR beta CDR3 regions. Primed by the HTBI set, a first-round RT-PCR was run on the TCR CDR3. Each CDR3 protein is one row after TCRdb ran MiXCR on the multiplex PCR reads. The table includes hundreds of thousands of distinct CDR3 sequences, roughly 13% detected once. Exclusion followed for patients with uncontrolled infection, other autoimmune disease, pregnancy or lactation. This clonotype was detected only a few times. Its specificity is unknown. This CDR3 has 16 amino acids. Trimming removed 3 bases at V and 2 bases at J, with 15 bases between. Per germline, CDR1 MGHRA and CDR2 YSYEKL.

The chain is built from TRBV4-1 and TRBJ2-3; D is possibly TRBD1 (6 bases). This TCR derives from a man in his fifties or sixties with Graves' ophthalmopathy. Material: blood. The CDR3 region is CASSQNPGQFTDTQYF. The CDR3 bases are TGCGCCAGCAGCCAGAATCCGGGACAATTCACAGATACGCAGTATTTT.